One and the same sample provided the 26 T cell receptor beta chains below, sequenced in a study of read filtering for tumor transcriptome and immune sequencing. From about 400 ng of RNA, a library with molecular barcoded alpha/delta and beta/gamma adaptors was made. One entry per CDR3 protein, called by TCRdb with MiXCR from the reads. Of about 57,000 distinct CDR3 sequences in the sample, around a fifth are singletons; the top ten hold about a sixth. The sequencing sample was made of a population of CD138-negative cells sorted from bone marrow. The receptors here all came from a donor at least 40 years old with multiple myeloma.

This clonotype was detected many times. The chain uses TRBV4-1 and TRBJ2-6; 10 bases agree with TRBD2. CDR1 and CDR2 from the germline V gene are MGHRA and YSYEKL. V trimming: 3 bases; J trimming: 2 bases; junction bases outside the gene matches: 10. The CDR3 totals 19 residues. Here the CDR3 reads CASSHPPLAGVTGANVLTF. CDR3 DNA: TGCGCCAGCAGCCACCCACCTCTAGCGGGGGTCACTGGGGCCAACGTCCTGACTTTC.

This clonotype was seen repeatedly, ten times or more. The chain uses TRBV5-1 and TRBJ2-6; D is unclear. In germline, CDR1 is SGHRS, CDR2 YFSETQ. The CDR3 runs 14 residues. The V end was cut by 4 bases, the J end by 2 bases, with 7 bases between. The CDR3 sequence: CASSRSAGANVLTF. The CDR3 nucleotides read TGCGCCAGCAGCCGATCTGCTGGGGCCAACGTCCTGACTTTC. Drawing the rest from reference TRBV5-1 and TRBJ2-6, the complete variable domain is KAGVTQTPRYLIKTRGQQVTLSCSPISGHRSVSWYQQTPGQGLQFLFEYFSETQRNKGNFPGRFSGRQFSNSRSEMNVSTLELGDSALYLCASSRSAGANVLTFGAGSRLTVL.

This clonotype occurred a few times. The gene calls are TRBV7-2 and TRBJ2-3; D uncertain. Trimming took 5 bases from V and 6 from J, leaving 9 bases between them. The CDR3 consists of 12 residues. Germline V CDR1 and CDR2: SGHTA, FQGNSA. The chain's CDR3 is CASSITADTQYF. Written as DNA, the CDR3 is TGTGCCAGCAGCATAACAGCTGATACGCAGTATTTT.

This clonotype was observed many times. The CDR3: CSAPTSKGGTEAFF. Here the CDR3 DNA reads TGCAGTGCTCCGACGTCAAAAGGCGGCACTGAAGCTTTCTTT. This sequence joins TRBV20-1 and TRBJ1-1; D remains unclear. The CDR3 totals 14 residues. The V gene's germline CDR1 is DFQATT and CDR2 SNEGSKA (reference sequence). The V end lost 5 bases, the J end lost 4 bases, and 17 bases lay between the germline ends.

This clonotype turned up a few times. One base away lies a much larger clone, so this may be a sequencing read error. This chain uses TRBV28 with TRBJ1-1; no clear D gene. The CDR3 runs 14 residues. Germline V gene lookup returns CDR1 MDHEN and CDR2 SYDVKM. DNA for the CDR3: TGTACCAGCAACCCTGGGTATGAGAACACTGAAGCTTTCTTT. Amino acids: CTSNPGYENTEAFF.

This clonotype was seen more than once but under ten times. The chain uses TRBV28 and TRBJ1-2; D remains unclear. The germline V gene has CDR1 MDHEN and CDR2 SYDVKM. The CDR3 runs 15 residues. Trimming shortened V by 3 bases and J by 2 bases, and 13 bases separated the two germline ends. The CDR3 here is CASSLVAEGNYGYTF. In DNA, the CDR3 is TGTGCCAGCAGTTTGGTGGCGGAAGGGAACTATGGCTACACCTTC.

In its sample, this clonotype was seen once. This chain uses TRBV12-5 with TRBJ1-5, with TRBD1 identical over 7 bases. V shed 6 bases and J 5 bases; nucleotides not matched to a gene: 7. The CDR3 is made up of 14 amino acids. CDR1 is LGHNT and CDR2 is FRNRAP in the germline V gene. This CDR3 reads CASGPAGGDQPQHF. DNA of the CDR3: TGTGCTAGTGGCCCCGCAGGGGGTGATCAGCCCCAGCATTTT.

This chain joins TRBV5-1 and TRBJ2-3; the D is unclear. V lost 2 bases and J 4 bases, leaving 8 bases between the germline ends. CDR1 is SGHRS, CDR2 YFSETQ, per germline. CDR3 length equals 13 residues. The CDR3 is CASSFQHPDTQYF. Written as DNA, the CDR3 is TGCGCCAGCAGCTTCCAGCATCCAGATACGCAGTATTTT.

There are many counts of this clonotype. This chain joins TRBV20-1 and TRBJ2-3; D gene ambiguous. CDR3 length: 12 amino acids. V shed 1 base and J shed 4 bases, with 6 bases lying between them. Germline CDR1 DFQATT, CDR2 SNEGSKA (reference sequence). CDR3 loop: CSARAESDTQYF. The CDR3, as DNA: TGCAGTGCTAGAGCCGAATCAGATACGCAGTATTTT.

In the case of this clonotype: This CDR3 is missing its conserved last phenylalanine or tryptophan, likely due to a read error. The chain employs TRBV5-6 and TRBJ1-1, with a tentative D call TRBD1 (5 bases). The CDR3 runs to 12 residues. Germline assignment: CDR1 SGHDT and CDR2 YYEEEE. Trimming pared 2 bases from V and 8 bases from J, leaving 10 bases between. CDR3 DNA sequence: TGTGCCAGCAGCTTAGGGGCAGGGGAAGCTTTCTCT. It translates to CASSLGAGEAFS.

This clonotype was seen many times. The chain links TRBV10-3 to TRBJ2-1; D perhaps matches TRBD2 (6 bases). CDR1 ENHRY and CDR2 SYGVKD come from the germline V gene. The CDR3 spans 14 residues. Trimming pared 3 bases from V and 7 bases from J, leaving 13 bases between. The CDR3 region is CAISDRLARNEQFF. CDR3 nucleotide sequence: TGTGCCATCAGTGACCGGCTAGCGAGGAATGAGCAGTTCTTC.

This clonotype has at least ten counts. J is TRBJ2-1 and V is TRBV25-1; 15 bases fit TRBD2. Trimming cost V 0 bases and J 8 bases; bases outside gene matches: 11. CDR3 size: 19 residues. Germline lookup yields CDR1 MGHDK and CDR2 SYGVNS. CDR3 in DNA: TGTGCCAGCAGTGAATATTACCGGACTAGCGGGGGGGCCGAAGATGAGCAGTTCTTC. This codes for CASSEYYRTSGGAEDEQFF.

As for this clonotype: It may be a read error: a sequence one base away is much more abundant. The rearrangement uses TRBV5-1 and TRBJ2-3; TRBD2 aligns across 13 bases. After removal of 6 bases from V and 5 bases from J, the junction contained 15 bases not matched to a gene. CDR3 length: 18 amino acids. CDR1 and CDR2 (germline): SGHRS, YFSETQ. The DNA of the CDR3 is TGCGCCAGCAACAAAATCCCGGCGACTAGCGGGGGGCTAGATACGCAGTATTTT. Translated, it gives CASNKIPATSGGLDTQYF. The full variable domain, rest sourced from reference TRBV5-1 and TRBJ2-3, is KAGVTQTPRYLIKTRGQQVTLSCSPISGHRSVSWYQQTPGQGLQFLFEYFSETQRNKGNFPGRFSGRQFSNSRSEMNVSTLELGDSALYLCASNKIPATSGGLDTQYFGPGTRLTVL.

This clonotype has a handful of counts. This chain joins TRBV29-1 and TRBJ2-2; no reliable D call. CDR1 is SQVTM, CDR2 ANQGSEA, per germline. CDR3 length: 15 residues. V was shortened by 5 bases and J by 4 bases, with 17 bases between the two germline ends. The CDR3 DNA reads TGCAGCGTTTCTAGTGGTAGTTCGAGCACCGGGGAGCTGTTTTTT. Protein sequence: CSVSSGSSSTGELFF.

This clonotype was seen at least ten times. The junction departs from germline at one end; a sequencing error may be responsible. This rearrangement joins TRBV19 to TRBJ2-2; D is possibly TRBD1 (5 bases). This CDR3 has 15 residues. CDR1 is LNHDA and CDR2 is SQIVND in the germline V gene (reference sequence). The CDR3 region is CASMRLLRGTRELFF. CDR3 nucleotide sequence: TGTGCCAGTATGAGGTTGCTTAGGGGCACCAGGGAGCTGTTTTTT.

This clonotype was recorded at least ten times. The chain uses TRBV4-1 and TRBJ1-1, with TRBD1 as a possible D gene (6 bases). CDR1 is MGHRA, CDR2 YSYEKL, per germline. CDR3 length equals 14 residues. Trimming left V 1 base short and J 1 base short, with 7 bases between. In DNA, the CDR3 is TGCGCCAGCAGCCAAGCCAGGGGGAACACTGAAGCTTTCTTT. It codes for CASSQARGNTEAFF.

Many counts were recorded for this clonotype. The V and J genes are TRBV29-1 and TRBJ2-1; tentatively, D is TRBD1 or TRBD2 (6 bases each). V shed 1 base and J shed 9 bases, with 13 bases lying between them. Germline V CDR1 and CDR2: SQVTM, ANQGSEA. The CDR3 has 13 residues. Written as DNA, the CDR3 is TGCAGCGTTGAAGGCGGGACAACAATTGAGCAGTTCTTC. It specifies CSVEGGTTIEQFF.

The chain has TRBV19 and TRBJ2-7; 12 positions match TRBD1. This CDR3 has 14 amino acids. Unmatched junction bases numbered 8, after V lost 8 bases and J lost 6 bases. Germline values: CDR1 LNHDA, CDR2 SQIVND (reference sequence). In DNA, the CDR3 is TGTGCCAGTGGGACCGGGACAGGGGGCGTCGAGCAGTACTTC. Its protein product is CASGTGTGGVEQYF.

The chain couples TRBV11-2 to TRBJ2-5; TRBD1 might be the D (6 bases). CDR1 and CDR2 from the germline V gene are SGHAT and FQNNGV. V shed 5 bases and J shed 4 bases, with 11 bases lying between them. CDR3 length: 13 amino acids. The CDR3 DNA reads as TGTGCCAGCAGCCAAAGGACAGCAGAGACCCAGTACTTC. Translated, it gives CASSQRTAETQYF.

This clonotype was observed at least ten times. This sequence joins TRBV4-2 and TRBJ2-1; 10 bases map to TRBD1. V shed 3 bases, J shed 3 bases, and the junction held 2 bases outside the gene matches. The germline CDR1 and CDR2 sequences are LGHNA and YNFKEQ. The CDR3 runs to 15 residues. The CDR3: CASSQGQGIYNEQFF. CDR3 bases: TGTGCCAGCAGCCAGGGACAGGGGATCTACAATGAGCAGTTCTTC.

This clonotype was detected many times. The chain links TRBV19 to TRBJ2-5; D is unresolved. V lost 5 bases and J lost 5, with 15 bases in between. The CDR3 is made up of 14 amino acids. Germline CDR1 reads LNHDA; CDR2 reads SQIVND (reference sequence). The CDR3 DNA is TGTGCCAGTAGTGGAAACTTAGGCCTGGAGACCCAGTACTTC. It specifies CASSGNLGLETQYF.

There are a few counts of this clonotype. The rearrangement links TRBV30 to TRBJ2-5; D is perhaps TRBD2 (6 bases). This CDR3 has 15 residues. Germline CDR1 reads GTSNPN; CDR2 reads SVGIG (reference sequence). Trimming removed 3 bases at V and 4 bases at J, with 18 bases between. CDR3 loop: CAWRSRQRGGETQYF. The CDR3 DNA reads TGTGCCTGGAGATCCAGACAAAGGGGAGGAGAGACCCAGTACTTC.

The chain recombines TRBV3-1 with TRBJ2-6; possible D gene TRBD1, 5 bases. The CDR3 loop spans 15 amino acids. Germline values: CDR1 LGHDT, CDR2 YNNKEL (reference sequence). The V and J ends lost 2 bases and 4 bases respectively, with 9 bases between them. The DNA for the CDR3 is TGTGCCAGCAGCCAACAGGGCGCCGGGGCCAACGTCCTGACTTTC. Translation gives CASSQQGAGANVLTF.

In its sample, this clonotype ranks as medium-sized. The gene calls are TRBV7-8 and TRBJ2-1; maybe TRBD2 (7 bases). Trimming removed 5 bases at V and 7 bases at J, with 18 bases between. This CDR3 has 15 amino acids. Germline V gene lookup returns CDR1 SGHVS and CDR2 FQNEAQ. The CDR3 protein is CASSLRGGSLNEQFF. The DNA of the CDR3 is TGTGCCAGCAGCCTAAGGGGGGGGTCATTGAATGAGCAGTTCTTC.

The chain employs TRBV27 and TRBJ1-5, with 11 nucleotides matching TRBD1. Germline V gene lookup returns CDR1 MNHEY and CDR2 SMNVEV (reference sequence). J was trimmed by 5 bases and V by 1 base; bases with no gene match: 13. The CDR3 has 19 residues. DNA of the CDR3: TGTGCCAGCAGTTTATATTCCCCCGGACAGGGGGCTATAGATCAGCCCCAGCATTTT. Translating gives CASSLYSPGQGAIDQPQHF.

This clonotype was picked up many times. The CDR3 nucleotides read TGTGCCAGCAGTTTAAGGGACAGGGGCCCCTACGAGCAGTACTTC. This encodes CASSLRDRGPYEQYF. The chain combines TRBV12-3 or TRBV12-4 with TRBJ2-7; 10 nucleotides align to TRBD1. The CDR3 sequence is 15 residues long. V lost 2 bases, J lost 2 bases, and 3 bases stayed unmatched.